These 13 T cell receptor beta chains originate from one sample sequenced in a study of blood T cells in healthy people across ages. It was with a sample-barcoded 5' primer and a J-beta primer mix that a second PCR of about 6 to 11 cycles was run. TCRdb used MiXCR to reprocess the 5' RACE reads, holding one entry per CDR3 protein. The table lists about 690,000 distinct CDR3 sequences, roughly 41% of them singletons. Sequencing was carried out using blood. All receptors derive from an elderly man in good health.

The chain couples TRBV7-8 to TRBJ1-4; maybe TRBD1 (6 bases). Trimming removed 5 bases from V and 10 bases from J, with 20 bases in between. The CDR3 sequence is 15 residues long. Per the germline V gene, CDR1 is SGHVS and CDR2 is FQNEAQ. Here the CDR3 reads CASSVQGLVIGKLFF. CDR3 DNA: TGTGCCAGCAGCGTCCAGGGGCTAGTTATCGGAAAACTGTTTTTT.

The CDR3 region has the DNA TGCAGTGCTAGAGGGGTTAGCGGGAGGCGGGAGACCCAGTACTTC. It is translated as CSARGVSGRRETQYF. The J gene is TRBJ2-5, the V gene TRBV20-1, with TRBD2 matching over 10 bases. J was trimmed by 5 bases and V by 1 base; bases with no gene match: 7. This CDR3 is 15 amino acids long. The germline CDR1 and CDR2 sequences are DFQATT and SNEGSKA (reference sequence).

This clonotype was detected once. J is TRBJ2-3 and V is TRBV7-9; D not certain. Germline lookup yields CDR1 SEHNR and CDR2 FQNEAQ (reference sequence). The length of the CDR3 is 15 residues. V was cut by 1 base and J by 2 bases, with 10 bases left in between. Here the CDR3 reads CASSLGIPYTDTQYF. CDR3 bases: TGTGCCAGCAGCTTAGGAATTCCCTACACAGATACGCAGTATTTT.

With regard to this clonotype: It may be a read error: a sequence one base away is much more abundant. DNA of the CDR3: TGTGCCAGCAGCGTTAAGGAGACCCAGTTCTTC. Its translation is CASSVKETQFF. The chain combines TRBV7-9 with TRBJ2-1; D is unresolved. The CDR3 is 11 amino acids. Trimming stripped 5 bases from V and 13 bases from J, with 12 bases between. CDR1 and CDR2 (germline): SEHNR, FQNEAQ (reference sequence).

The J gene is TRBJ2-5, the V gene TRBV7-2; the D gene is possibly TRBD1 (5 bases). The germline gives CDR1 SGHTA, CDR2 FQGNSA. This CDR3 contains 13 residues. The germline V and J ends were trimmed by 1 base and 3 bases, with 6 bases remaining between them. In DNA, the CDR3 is TGTGCCAGCAGCTTAGTACAGGAAGAGACCCAGTACTTC. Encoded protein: CASSLVQEETQYF.

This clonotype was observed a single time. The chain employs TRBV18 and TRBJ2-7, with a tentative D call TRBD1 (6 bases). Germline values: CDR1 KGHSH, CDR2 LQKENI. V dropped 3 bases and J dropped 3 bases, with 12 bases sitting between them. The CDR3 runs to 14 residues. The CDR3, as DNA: TGTGCCAGCTCACCGAGGACAGTTCACTACGAGCAGTACTTC. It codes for CASSPRTVHYEQYF.

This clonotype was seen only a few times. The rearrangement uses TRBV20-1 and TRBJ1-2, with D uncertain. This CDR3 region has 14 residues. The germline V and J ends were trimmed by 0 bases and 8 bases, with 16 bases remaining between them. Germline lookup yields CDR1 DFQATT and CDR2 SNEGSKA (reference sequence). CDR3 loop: CSARDPPMIGGYTF. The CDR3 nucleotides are TGCAGTGCTAGAGACCCCCCTATGATCGGAGGCTACACCTTC.

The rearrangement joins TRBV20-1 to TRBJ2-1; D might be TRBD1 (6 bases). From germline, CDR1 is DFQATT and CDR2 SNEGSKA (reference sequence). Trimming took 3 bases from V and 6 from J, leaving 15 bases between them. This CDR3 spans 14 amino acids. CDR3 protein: CSASLQGGVNEQFF. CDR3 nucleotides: TGCAGTGCTAGCCTACAGGGTGGGGTCAATGAGCAGTTCTTC.

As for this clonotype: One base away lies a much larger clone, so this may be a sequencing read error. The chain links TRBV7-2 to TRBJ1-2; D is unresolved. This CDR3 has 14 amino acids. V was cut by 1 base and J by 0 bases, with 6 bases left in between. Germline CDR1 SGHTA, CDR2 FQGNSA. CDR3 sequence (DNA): TGTGCCAGCAGCTTAGAGAAAGCTAACTATGGCTACACCTTC. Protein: CASSLEKANYGYTF.

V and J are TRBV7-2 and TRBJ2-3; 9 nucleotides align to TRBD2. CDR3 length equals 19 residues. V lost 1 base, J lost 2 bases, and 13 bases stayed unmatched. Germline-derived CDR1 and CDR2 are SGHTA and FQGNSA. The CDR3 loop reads CASSLVVDSGGSPTDTQYF. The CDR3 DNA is TGTGCCAGCAGCTTAGTGGTGGACAGCGGGGGGTCGCCCACAGATACGCAGTATTTT.

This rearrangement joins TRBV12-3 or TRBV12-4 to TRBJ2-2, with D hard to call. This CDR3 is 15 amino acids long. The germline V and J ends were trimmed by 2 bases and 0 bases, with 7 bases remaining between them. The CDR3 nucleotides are TGTGCCAGCAGTTTATATTCTTCGAACACCGGGGAGCTGTTTTTT. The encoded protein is CASSLYSSNTGELFF.

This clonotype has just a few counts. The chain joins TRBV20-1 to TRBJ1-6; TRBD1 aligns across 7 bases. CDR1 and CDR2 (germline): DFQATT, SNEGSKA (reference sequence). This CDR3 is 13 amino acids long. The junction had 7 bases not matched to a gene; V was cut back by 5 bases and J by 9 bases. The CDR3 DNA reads TGCAGTGCTTCGACAGGGAACAGTTCACCCCTCCACTTT. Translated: CSASTGNSSPLHF.

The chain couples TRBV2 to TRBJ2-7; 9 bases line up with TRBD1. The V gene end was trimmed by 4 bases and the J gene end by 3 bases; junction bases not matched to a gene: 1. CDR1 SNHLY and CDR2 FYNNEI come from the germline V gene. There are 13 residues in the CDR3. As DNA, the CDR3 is TGTGCCAGCAGTGGACAGGGGGTCTACGAGCAGTACTTC. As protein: CASSGQGVYEQYF.